This T cell receptor beta chain emerged from a study of blood T cell repertoires in COVID-19. Study in general: Italy, Spain and the United States were the sources of the convalescent and acute COVID-19 samples. From T cells, B-cell-depleted T cells, or PBMCs came the material, which was cDNA or gDNA.

Participants were placed into cohorts based on the clinical history they reported. CDR3 size: 14 residues. From germline, CDR1 is SNHLY and CDR2 FYNNEI. V was clipped by 6 bases and J by 4 bases, with 15 bases between them. How the authors handled the data: Counts of nucleated cells, estimated from reference gene primer amplification, were obtained. The data were produced by immunoSEQ multiplex PCR, yet TCRdb's version contains in-frame clones alone and is incomplete. V, J and clone size derive from that table, while D and trimming were established from the DNA sequence. Among some 320,000 clones listed, around 84% were seen once. This clone was seen just once.

The source of this sequence is a woman in her 30s who had been exposed to COVID-19. Sequencing used PBMCs or T cells enriched from blood (not recorded which). This chain joins TRBV2 and TRBJ1-2; possible D gene TRBD1, 6 bases. CDR3 protein: CASRGDTEIYGYTF. CDR3 DNA sequence: TGTGCCAGCAGAGGGGACACCGAAATCTATGGCTACACCTTC.